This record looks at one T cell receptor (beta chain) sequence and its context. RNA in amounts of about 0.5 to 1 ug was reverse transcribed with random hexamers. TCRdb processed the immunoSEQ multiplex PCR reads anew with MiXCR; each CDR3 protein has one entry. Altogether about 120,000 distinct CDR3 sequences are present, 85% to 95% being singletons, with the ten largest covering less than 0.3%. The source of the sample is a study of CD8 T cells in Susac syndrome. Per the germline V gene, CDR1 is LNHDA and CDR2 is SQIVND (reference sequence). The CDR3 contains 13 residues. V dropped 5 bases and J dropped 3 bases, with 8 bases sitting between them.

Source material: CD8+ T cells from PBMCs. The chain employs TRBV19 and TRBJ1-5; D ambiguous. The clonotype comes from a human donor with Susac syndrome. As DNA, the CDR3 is TGTGCCAGTAGTGAGAGATTCAATCAGCCCCAGCATTTT. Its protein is CASSERFNQPQHF.